This TCR beta chain was sequenced for a study of blood T cells in healthy people across ages. The CDR3 has 14 residues. Sample-barcoded 5' priming and a J-beta primer mix drove a second PCR of about 6 to 12 cycles. The template-switch adaptor was a 5' adaptor with 12 random nucleotides. It tagged each cDNA molecule. CDR3-containing paired-end reads numbering at least 2.5 million came from each sample. TCRdb fed the 5' RACE reads into MiXCR, producing one record per CDR3 protein. The repertoire includes about 1 million distinct CDR3 sequences, around 25% of them detected once, and less than 0.75% sits in the top ten. This clonotype was observed at least ten times. The junction shows a germline mismatch at one end, possibly a read error. These sequences were also reported in another study, on T cells of mothers and their children.

The receptor comes from a girl under 10 years old in good health. This rearrangement joins TRBV12-3 or TRBV12-4 to TRBJ2-6; D gene uncertain. Material for sequencing was blood. CDR3 DNA: TGTGCCAGCAGCCCCTTATCTGGCGCCAACGTCCTGACTTTC. It encodes CASSPLSGANVLTF.